These 19 T cell receptor beta chains came from one sample sequenced in a study of T cell changes during pregnancy in multiple sclerosis. The protocol was immunoSEQ multiplex PCR, while the TCRdb copy is restricted to in-frame clones and leaves out a portion. The table lists around 50,000 clones, over 80% of them singletons. The material was CD4+ T cells from peripheral blood mononuclear cells, obtained in the third trimester of pregnancy. Source of these receptors: a female donor with multiple sclerosis, enrolled in a pregnancy study.

The chain links TRBV15 to TRBJ2-3, with TRBD2 as a possible D gene (6 bases). CDR1 is LNHNV and CDR2 is YYDKDF in the germline V gene (reference sequence). V lost 5 bases and J 6 bases, leaving 18 bases between the germline ends. This CDR3 contains 15 residues. CDR3 protein: CATSLDRPRGDTQYF. The CDR3 DNA is TGTGCCACCAGCCTGGACCGTCCCCGGGGGGATACGCAGTATTTT.

This chain connects TRBV11-2 to TRBJ2-5; TRBD2 agrees at 9 bases. Germline CDR1 SGHAT, CDR2 FQNNGV. The CDR3 covers 18 residues. After removal of 1 base from V and 4 bases from J, the junction contained 13 bases not matched to a gene. CDR3 sequence: CASSLVVAGGAGRETQYF. CDR3 nucleotides: TGTGCCAGCAGCTTAGTTGTGGCGGGAGGGGCCGGTCGAGAGACCCAGTACTTC.

In this sample, this clone turned up once. The chain couples TRBV29-1 to TRBJ1-5; D uncertain. V was pared by 6 bases and J by 2 bases, with 11 bases between. This CDR3 has 13 residues. The V gene's germline CDR1 is SQVTM and CDR2 ANQGSEA. CDR3 in DNA: TGCAGCGTAGGCGGCGGGGGCAATCAGCCCCAGCATTTT. This codes for CSVGGGGNQPQHF.

This chain links TRBV28 with TRBJ1-5, with 7 bases that match TRBD1. In germline, CDR1 is MDHEN, CDR2 SYDVKM. V shed 2 bases and J 0 bases; nucleotides not matched to a gene: 10. The CDR3 extends over 18 amino acids. As DNA, the CDR3 is TGTGCCAGCAGTTTACATACGGCAGGGGGGTATAGCAATCAGCCCCAGCATTTT. Translation: CASSLHTAGGYSNQPQHF.

V is TRBV5-6 and J is TRBJ2-2; D is ambiguous. The V end lost 0 bases, the J end lost 5 bases, and 5 bases lay between the germline ends. This CDR3 is 13 amino acids long. Germline CDR1 SGHDT, CDR2 YYEEEE. The CDR3: CASSLAGTGELFF. The CDR3 DNA follows: TGTGCCAGCAGCTTGGCCGGGACCGGGGAGCTGTTTTTT. The entire variable domain, with the rest obtained from reference TRBV5-6 and TRBJ2-2, is as follows: DAGVTQSPTHLIKTRGQQVTLRCSPKSGHDTVSWYQQALGQGPQFIFQYYEEEERQRGNFPDRFSGHQFPNYSSELNVNALLLGDSALYLCASSLAGTGELFFGEGSRLTVL.

The gene calls are TRBV2 and TRBJ1-1; no reliable D call. The CDR3 contains 13 residues. Germline V gene sequence: CDR1 SNHLY, CDR2 FYNNEI. V lost 7 bases and J lost 1, with 10 bases in between. Written as DNA, the CDR3 is TGTGCCAGCAAAAGCGTGGCGAACACTGAAGCTTTCTTT. Translated, it gives CASKSVANTEAFF.

CDR3 loop: CASSQGERESNEQFF. The DNA of the CDR3 is TGTGCCAGCAGCCAAGGGGAGCGGGAGTCGAATGAGCAGTTCTTC. The chain is built from TRBV14 and TRBJ2-1, with 8 nucleotides matching TRBD2. CDR3 length: 15 amino acids. V lost 1 base and J lost 7; bases outside the gene matches: 6. Germline V gene sequence: CDR1 SGHDN, CDR2 FVKESK.

The CDR3 DNA follows: TGTGCCAGCAGTCCCGGACAGGGTACTGGCTACACCTTC. Protein sequence: CASSPGQGTGYTF. The rearrangement links TRBV28 to TRBJ1-2; the match to TRBD1 covers 8 bases. The CDR3 runs 13 residues. J was trimmed by 7 bases and V by 5 bases; bases with no gene match: 6. The germline V gene has CDR1 MDHEN and CDR2 SYDVKM.

The rearrangement uses TRBV5-6 and TRBJ1-5; the D is unclear. With 1 base removed from V and 0 bases from J, the gap between germline ends came to 8 bases. Germline CDR1 and CDR2: SGHDT and YYEEEE. The CDR3 sequence is 15 residues long. The CDR3 DNA reads TGTGCCAGCAGCTTGTACGGGGTTAGCAATCAGCCCCAGCATTTT. Translated, it gives CASSLYGVSNQPQHF.

DNA of the CDR3: TGCAGCGTTCCGGGGGAGCAGTACTTC. It codes for CSVPGEQYF. V usage is TRBV29-1 and J usage is TRBJ2-7, with D possibly being TRBD2 (5 bases). V was pared by 5 bases and J by 7 bases, with 6 bases between. The CDR3 runs to 9 residues. Germline V gene data show CDR1 as SQVTM and CDR2 as ANQGSEA.

The chain joins TRBV6-1 to TRBJ2-3; 10 positions match TRBD2. The trim removed 5 bases at V and 4 bases at J, leaving 6 bases unmatched. This CDR3 contains 15 residues. The germline gives CDR1 MNHNS, CDR2 SASEGT. CDR3 amino acids: CASSSSGSKADTQYF. CDR3 DNA: TGTGCCAGCAGTTCTAGCGGGAGCAAAGCAGATACGCAGTATTTT.

CDR3 amino acids: CASSLVGSSYEQYF. In DNA form, the CDR3 reads TGCGCCAGCAGCTTGGTTGGGAGCTCCTACGAGCAGTACTTC. The chain has TRBV5-1 and TRBJ2-7, with a possible D match to TRBD2 (5 bases). From germline, CDR1 is SGHRS and CDR2 YFSETQ. Trimming took off 0 bases at V and 0 bases at J, with 7 bases between the two ends. This CDR3 region has 14 residues.

The chain has TRBV7-9 and TRBJ2-3; 12 bases match TRBD2. Germline lookup yields CDR1 SEHNR and CDR2 FQNEAQ (reference sequence). This CDR3 is 17 amino acids long. Trimming removed 5 bases from V and 3 bases from J; junction bases left unmatched: 9. In DNA form, the CDR3 reads TGTGCCAGCAGCGACCGACTAGCGGGAGTAGGTACAGATACGCAGTATTTT. It codes for CASSDRLAGVGTDTQYF.

Comments on this clone: At one end the junction does not follow the germline gene, possibly because of a read error. The V call is TRBV2, the J call TRBJ1-1; D not certain. Germline values: CDR1 SNHLY, CDR2 FYNNEI. There are 12 residues in the CDR3. The CDR3 DNA reads as TGTGCCAGCAATGAAGGCAGCACTGAAGCTTTCTTT. It specifies CASNEGSTEAFF. Supplemented by reference TRBV2 and TRBJ1-1, the full variable domain reads EPEVTQTPSHQVTQMGQEVILRCVPISNHLYFYWYRQILGQKVEFLVSFYNNEISEKSEIFDDQFSVERPDGSNFTLKIRSTKLEDSAMYFCASNEGSTEAFFGQGTRLTVV.

This clone was seen a handful of times. The chain uses TRBV11-1 and TRBJ2-3; D is unclear. The ends were cut back, 6 bases at V and 1 base at J, with 11 bases in the middle. The CDR3 runs 14 residues. Germline V gene data show CDR1 as SGHAT and CDR2 as FQDESV (reference sequence). This CDR3 reads CASSFIRGTDTQYF. CDR3 nucleotide sequence: TGTGCCAGCAGTTTTATCCGAGGCACAGATACGCAGTATTTT.

This rearrangement joins TRBV5-8 to TRBJ1-5, with 8 bases lining up with TRBD1. This CDR3 spans 16 amino acids. V lost 4 bases, J lost 1 base, and 7 bases stayed unmatched. CDR1 is SGHTS and CDR2 is YDEGEE in the germline V gene. The CDR3 bases are TGTGCCAGCAGCCGTTGGACAGGGCGCAGCAATCAGCCCCAGCATTTT. Translation: CASSRWTGRSNQPQHF. The full variable domain, in which reference TRBV5-8 and TRBJ1-5 provide the parts outside the CDR3, is EAGVTQSPTHLIKTRGQQATLRCSPISGHTSVYWYQQALGLGLQFLLWYDEGEERNRGNFPPRFSGRQFPNYSSELNVNALELEDSALYLCASSRWTGRSNQPQHFGDGTRLSIL.

The rearrangement joins TRBV15 to TRBJ1-5; 12 bases agree with TRBD1. The CDR3 extends over 16 amino acids. V lost 4 bases, J lost 8 bases, and 9 bases stayed unmatched. Germline V CDR1 and CDR2: LNHNV, YYDKDF (reference sequence). Here the CDR3 DNA reads TGTGCCACCAGCAAGGGGACAGGGGGCGCGGAGAAGCCCCAGCATTTT. Its translation is CATSKGTGGAEKPQHF.

This rearrangement joins TRBV5-4 to TRBJ2-1; 9 nucleotides line up with TRBD1. Germline values: CDR1 SGHNT, CDR2 YYREEE (reference sequence). The CDR3 runs to 17 residues. V dropped 4 bases and J dropped 5; count of bases not matched to a gene: 13. The CDR3, as DNA: TGTGCCAGCAGCGTGGCCGTCGGGACAGGGACCGACAATGAGCAGTTCTTC. It codes for CASSVAVGTGTDNEQFF.

The chain joins TRBV28 to TRBJ2-7; possible D gene TRBD2, 5 bases. CDR3 length: 14 residues. Germline V CDR1 and CDR2: MDHEN, SYDVKM. V lost 10 bases and J 4 bases, leaving 20 bases between the germline ends. The CDR3 protein is CATHGLAPGYEQYF. For the CDR3, the DNA is TGTGCCACCCATGGACTCGCACCGGGTTACGAGCAGTACTTC.